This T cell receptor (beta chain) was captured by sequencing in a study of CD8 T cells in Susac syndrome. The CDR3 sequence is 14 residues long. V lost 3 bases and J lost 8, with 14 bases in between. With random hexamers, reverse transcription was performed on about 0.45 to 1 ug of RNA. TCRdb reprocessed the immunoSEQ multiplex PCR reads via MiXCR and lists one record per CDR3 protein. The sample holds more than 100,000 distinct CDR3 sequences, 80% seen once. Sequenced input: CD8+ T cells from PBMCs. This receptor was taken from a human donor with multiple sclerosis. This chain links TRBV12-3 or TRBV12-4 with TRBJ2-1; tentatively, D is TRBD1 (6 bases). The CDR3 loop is CASSFTRGKDEQFF. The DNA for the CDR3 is TGTGCCAGCAGTTTCACCAGGGGTAAAGATGAGCAGTTCTTC.